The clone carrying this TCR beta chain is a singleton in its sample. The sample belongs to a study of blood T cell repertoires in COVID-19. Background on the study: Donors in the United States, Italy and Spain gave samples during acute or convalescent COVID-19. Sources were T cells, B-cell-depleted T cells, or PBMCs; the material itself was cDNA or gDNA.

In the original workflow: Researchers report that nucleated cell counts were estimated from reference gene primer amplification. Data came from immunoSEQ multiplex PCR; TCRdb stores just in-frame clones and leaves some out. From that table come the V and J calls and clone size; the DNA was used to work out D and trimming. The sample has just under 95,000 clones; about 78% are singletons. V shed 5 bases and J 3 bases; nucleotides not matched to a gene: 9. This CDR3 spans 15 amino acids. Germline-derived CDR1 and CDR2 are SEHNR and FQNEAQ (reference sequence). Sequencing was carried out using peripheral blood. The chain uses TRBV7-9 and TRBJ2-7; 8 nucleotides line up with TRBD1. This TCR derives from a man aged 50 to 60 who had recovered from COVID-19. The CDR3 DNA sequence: TGTGCCAGCAGCCCCGGAGCGACAGGGGACTACGAGCAGTACTTC. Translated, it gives CASSPGATGDYEQYF.